This paragraph covers one TCR beta chain sequence. The ends were cut back, 1 base at V and 9 bases at J, with 13 bases in the middle. The CDR3 has 13 residues. CDR1 is GTSNPN, CDR2 SVGIG, per germline (reference sequence). This entry belongs to a study of identifying expanded T cells in peripheral blood. Here immunoSEQ multiplex PCR was the method, and the copy in TCRdb shows in-frame clones only, minus some. The table has 100,000 to 150,000 clones, 84% seen once; the top ten hold over 3%. What was sequenced was blood. The TCR sequence derives from a person between 18 and 75 years old in good health. The genes are TRBV30 and TRBJ1-5, with D perhaps matching TRBD1 (6 bases). The CDR3 protein is CAWSETGYRPQHF. CDR3 sequence (DNA): TGTGCCTGGAGTGAAACAGGGTATAGGCCCCAGCATTTT.